The present T cell receptor (beta chain) was sequenced within a study of patients and donors after allogeneic stem cell transplantation. A single record per CDR3 protein comes from TCRdb applying MiXCR to the RT-PCR reads. Of under 200,000 distinct CDR3 sequences in the sample, approximately 24% were seen once. The CDR3 is 14 amino acids. Trimming took off 9 bases at V and 3 bases at J, with 17 bases between the two ends. Germline V gene sequence: CDR1 SNHLY, CDR2 FYNNEI. This clonotype turned up a few times. V is TRBV2 and J is TRBJ1-2; unclear D gene. The receptor's source is a human donor who was either an allogeneic HSCT recipient or a stem cell or donor lymphocyte infusion donor (not recorded which). It is not recorded whose cells these are; they may come from a transplant donor. The source material was blood, either unsorted or a sorted T cell fraction (not recorded which). The chain's CDR3 is CASFSRRGDYGYTF. CDR3 DNA: TGTGCCAGTTTCTCGCGGCGGGGTGACTATGGCTACACCTTC.